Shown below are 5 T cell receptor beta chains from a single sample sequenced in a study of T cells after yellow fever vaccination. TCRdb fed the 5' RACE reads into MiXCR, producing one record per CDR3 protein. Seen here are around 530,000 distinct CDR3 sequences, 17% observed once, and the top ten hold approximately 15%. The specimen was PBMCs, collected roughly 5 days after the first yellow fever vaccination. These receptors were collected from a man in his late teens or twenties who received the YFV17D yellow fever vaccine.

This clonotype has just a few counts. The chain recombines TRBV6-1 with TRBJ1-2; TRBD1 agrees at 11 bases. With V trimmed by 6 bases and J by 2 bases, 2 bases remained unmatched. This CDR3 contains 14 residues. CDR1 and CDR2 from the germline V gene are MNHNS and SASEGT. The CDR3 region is CASSGTGGNYGYTF. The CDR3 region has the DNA TGTGCCAGCAGCGGGACAGGGGGAAACTATGGCTACACCTTC.

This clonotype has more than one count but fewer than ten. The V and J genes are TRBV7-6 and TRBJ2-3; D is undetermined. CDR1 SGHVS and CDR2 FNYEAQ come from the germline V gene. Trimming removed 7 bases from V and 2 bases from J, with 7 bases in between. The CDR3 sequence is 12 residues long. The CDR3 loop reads CASTDATDTQYF. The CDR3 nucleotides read TGTGCCAGCACCGACGCCACAGATACGCAGTATTTT.

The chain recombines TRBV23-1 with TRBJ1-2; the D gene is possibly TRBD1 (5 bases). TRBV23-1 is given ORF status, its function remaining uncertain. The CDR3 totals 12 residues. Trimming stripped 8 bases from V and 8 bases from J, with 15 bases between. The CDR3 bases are TGCGCCAGCTGCGATGGGGGTAGGGGCTACACCTTC. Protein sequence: CASCDGGRGYTF.

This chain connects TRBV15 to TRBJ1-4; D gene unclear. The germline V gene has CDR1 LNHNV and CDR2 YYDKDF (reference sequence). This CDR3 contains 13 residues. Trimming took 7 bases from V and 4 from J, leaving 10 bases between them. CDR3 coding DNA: TGTGCCACCATGCGGGCTTATAATGAAAAACTGTTTTTT. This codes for CATMRAYNEKLFF.

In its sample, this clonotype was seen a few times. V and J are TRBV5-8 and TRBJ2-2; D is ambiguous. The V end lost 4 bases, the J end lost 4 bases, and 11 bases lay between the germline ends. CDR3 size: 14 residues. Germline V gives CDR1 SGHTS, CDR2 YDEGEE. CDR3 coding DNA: TGTGCCAGCAGCCGACTCCCGGGCACCGGGGAGCTGTTTTTT. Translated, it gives CASSRLPGTGELFF.